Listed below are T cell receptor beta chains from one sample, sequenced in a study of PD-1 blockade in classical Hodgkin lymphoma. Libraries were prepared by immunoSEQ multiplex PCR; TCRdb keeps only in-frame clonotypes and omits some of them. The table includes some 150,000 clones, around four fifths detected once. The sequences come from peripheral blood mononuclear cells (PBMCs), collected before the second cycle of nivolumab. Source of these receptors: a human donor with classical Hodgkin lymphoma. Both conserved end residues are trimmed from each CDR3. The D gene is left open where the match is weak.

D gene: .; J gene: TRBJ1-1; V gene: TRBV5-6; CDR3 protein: ASSLERGGELAF
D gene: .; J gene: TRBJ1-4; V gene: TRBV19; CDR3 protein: ASRGGLSEKLF
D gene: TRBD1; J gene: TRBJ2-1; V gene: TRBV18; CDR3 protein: ASSPATGSFYNEQF
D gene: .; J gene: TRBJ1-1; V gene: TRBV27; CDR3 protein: ASSLLMGGSTEAF
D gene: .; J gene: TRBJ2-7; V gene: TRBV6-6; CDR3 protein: ASRSRTFPYEQY
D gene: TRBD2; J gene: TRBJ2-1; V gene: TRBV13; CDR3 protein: ASSLGLAGASYNEQF
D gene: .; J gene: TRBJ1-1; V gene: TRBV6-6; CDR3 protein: ASSYREGDTEAF
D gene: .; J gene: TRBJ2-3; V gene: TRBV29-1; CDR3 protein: SVYYEDTDTQY
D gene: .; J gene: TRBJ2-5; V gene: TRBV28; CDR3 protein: ASSLSQETQY
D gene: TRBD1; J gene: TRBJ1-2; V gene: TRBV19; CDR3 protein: ASSRGQGFPTILGYT
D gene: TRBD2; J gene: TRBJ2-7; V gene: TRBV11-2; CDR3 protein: ASSLTSASSYEQY
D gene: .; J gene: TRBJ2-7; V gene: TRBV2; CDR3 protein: ASEPGDSYEQY
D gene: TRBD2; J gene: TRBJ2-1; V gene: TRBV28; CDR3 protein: ASSGASGRNNEQF
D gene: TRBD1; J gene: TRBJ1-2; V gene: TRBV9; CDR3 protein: ASSVGPGGGYT
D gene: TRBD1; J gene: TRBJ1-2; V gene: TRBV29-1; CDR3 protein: SAGGQYYGYT
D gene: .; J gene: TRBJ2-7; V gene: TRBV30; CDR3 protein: AWSENPTYEQY
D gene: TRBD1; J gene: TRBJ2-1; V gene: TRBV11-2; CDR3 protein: ASSRTGDTYNEQF
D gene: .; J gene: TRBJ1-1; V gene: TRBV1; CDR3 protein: TSSLPEAF
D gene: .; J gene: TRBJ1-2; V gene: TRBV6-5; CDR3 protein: ASSYSGGGADGYT
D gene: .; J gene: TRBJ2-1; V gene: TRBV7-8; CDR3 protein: ASSLARGRGNEQF
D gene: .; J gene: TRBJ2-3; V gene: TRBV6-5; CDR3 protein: ASMENFLSTDTQY
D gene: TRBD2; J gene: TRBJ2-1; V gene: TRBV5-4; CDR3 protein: ASSRPGLAGGPLF
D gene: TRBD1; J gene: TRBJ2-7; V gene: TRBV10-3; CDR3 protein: AISESGTAYEQY
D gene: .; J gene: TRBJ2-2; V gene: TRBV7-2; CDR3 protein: ASSSQGAIGELF
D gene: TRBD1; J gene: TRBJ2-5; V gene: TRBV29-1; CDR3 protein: SVASGTGGAETQY
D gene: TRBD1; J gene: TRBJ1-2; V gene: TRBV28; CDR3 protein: ASSPGQGGYGYT
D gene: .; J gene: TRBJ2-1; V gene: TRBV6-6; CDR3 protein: ASSPHNEQF
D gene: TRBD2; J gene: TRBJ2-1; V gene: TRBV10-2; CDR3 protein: ASHGLAGSYNEQF
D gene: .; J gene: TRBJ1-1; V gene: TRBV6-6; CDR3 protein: ASRGGILNTEAF
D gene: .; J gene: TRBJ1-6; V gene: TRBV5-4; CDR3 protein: ASSLGQPRLFPLH
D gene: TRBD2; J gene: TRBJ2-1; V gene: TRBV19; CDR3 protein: ASSPPSGRSYNEQF
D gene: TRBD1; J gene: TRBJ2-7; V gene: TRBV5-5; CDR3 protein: ASSKGQGSYEQY
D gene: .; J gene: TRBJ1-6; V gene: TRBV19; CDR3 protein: ASSIDVDVGNSPLH
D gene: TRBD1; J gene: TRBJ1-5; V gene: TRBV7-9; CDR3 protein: ASSSAGQGSQPQH
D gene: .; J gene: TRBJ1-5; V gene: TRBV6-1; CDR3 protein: ASSDVRDSNQPQH
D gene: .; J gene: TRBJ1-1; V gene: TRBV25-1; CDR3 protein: ASSATRTLIGTEAF
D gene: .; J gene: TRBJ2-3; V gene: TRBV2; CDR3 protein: ASSAEDTQY
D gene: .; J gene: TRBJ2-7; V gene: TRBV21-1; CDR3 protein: ASSGPGQGIKEQY
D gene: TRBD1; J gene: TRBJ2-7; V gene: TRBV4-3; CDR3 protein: ASSQDLVGQGTYEQY
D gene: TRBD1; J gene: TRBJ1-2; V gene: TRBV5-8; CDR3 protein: ASSFLFGTAVVDGYT
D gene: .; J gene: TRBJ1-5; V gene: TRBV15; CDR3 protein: ATSSDRMYSNQPQH
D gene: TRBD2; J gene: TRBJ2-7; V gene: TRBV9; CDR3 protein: ASSVGGGPLRGFEQY
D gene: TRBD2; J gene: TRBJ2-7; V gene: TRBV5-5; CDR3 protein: ASSLDASGVLRGQY
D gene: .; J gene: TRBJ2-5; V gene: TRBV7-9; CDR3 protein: ASSRIRIEETQY
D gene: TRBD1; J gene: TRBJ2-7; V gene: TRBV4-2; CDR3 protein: ASSQDYGGSTGGFYEQY
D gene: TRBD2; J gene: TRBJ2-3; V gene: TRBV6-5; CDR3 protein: ASTNGGRGTDTQY
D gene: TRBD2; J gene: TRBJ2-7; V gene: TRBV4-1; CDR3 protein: ASSQRPSGTSGRIGDEQY
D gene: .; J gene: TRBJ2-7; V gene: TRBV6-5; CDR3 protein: ASIRLYEQY
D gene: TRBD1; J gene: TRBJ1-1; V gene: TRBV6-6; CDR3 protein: ASSLRTGGGTEAF
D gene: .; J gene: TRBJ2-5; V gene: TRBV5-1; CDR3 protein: ASSLVDSQETQY
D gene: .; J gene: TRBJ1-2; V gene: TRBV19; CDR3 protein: ASSMSGNYGYT
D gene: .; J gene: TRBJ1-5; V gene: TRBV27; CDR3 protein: ASSLSGLSNQPQH
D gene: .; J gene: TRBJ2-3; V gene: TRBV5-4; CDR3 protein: ASRALGAATDTQY